This T cell receptor beta chain was found in a study of post-analysis software for immune sequencing data. Study in general: Both relapsing-remitting and secondary progressive multiple sclerosis featured among the disease courses, as did progressive-relapsing multiple sclerosis. Overall study results and limits: Samples made in the same batch grouped tightly together by F measure. Controls showed lower frequencies than patients for several TRBV segments, and TRBV5-6, TRBV5-1 and TRBV20-1 were among these. Multiple sclerosis was associated with a significant reduction in normalized Chao1 diversity relative to controls.

CDR1 LGHNA and CDR2 YNFKEQ come from the germline V gene. J gave up 8 bases and V 0 bases, and 10 bases lay outside the gene matches. The CDR3 has 16 residues. Built from TCR beta cDNA, the libraries had unique molecular identifiers in them. Once about 0.95 to 10 million T cells were used, roughly 0.5 million cDNA molecules resulted. TCRdb itself ran the PCR reads through MiXCR, one entry per CDR3 protein. The sample contains more than 450,000 distinct CDR3 sequences, under 40% of which appear only once. In its sample, this clonotype was seen many times. The target antigen is unknown. What was sequenced was blood. The receptor was isolated from a girl between 2 and 17 years old with multiple sclerosis. The V call is TRBV4-2, the J call TRBJ2-1, with 7 bases fitting TRBD2. CDR3 in DNA: TGTGCCAGCAGCCAAGATGCGAGCGGGGCACAGTATGAGCAGTTCTTC. It encodes CASSQDASGAQYEQFF.